The T cell receptor (beta chain) under discussion was sequenced for a study of beta chain features in type 1 diabetes. Study conclusions and caveats: Among patients with Type 1 diabetes, TCRB CDR3s were moderately but significantly shorter in every one of the four CD4+ subsets.

Expressed TCRB transcripts were sequenced because the isolated RNA had all been reverse transcribed beforehand. The protocol was immunoSEQ multiplex PCR, while the TCRdb copy is restricted to in-frame clones and leaves out a portion. The sample holds hundreds of thousands of clones, over 12% seen once. This clone was observed a handful of times. The target antigen is unknown. Germline V gene sequence: CDR1 ENHRY, CDR2 SYGVKD. The V and J ends lost 6 bases and 1 base respectively, with 8 bases between them. The length of the CDR3 is 13 residues. The specimen sequenced was naive CD4+ T cells from blood. The sequence derives from a man younger than 35 with type 1 diabetes. The chain combines TRBV10-3 with TRBJ2-3, with D uncertain. The CDR3: CAIRITGTDTQYF. The CDR3 DNA follows: TGTGCCATCAGGATTACAGGCACAGATACGCAGTATTTT.